Below, one T cell receptor beta chain is given with its context. The antigen is not known. The data were obtained in a study of identical twins. No donor was unhealthy or non-Caucasian. This CDR3 is 15 amino acids long. Per germline, CDR1 DFQATT and CDR2 SNEGSKA (reference sequence). The V end lost 6 bases, the J end lost 1 base, and 18 bases lay between the germline ends. cDNA carried unique molecular identifiers, and a universal primer site was added by template switching. MiXCR was run by TCRdb on the 5' RACE reads, yielding one entry per CDR3 protein. Of about 1.7 million distinct CDR3 sequences detected, less than 35% appear once; the ten largest clones hold about 0.27%. Study-wide points: Reduced insertions were recorded for abundant cord blood beta clonotypes, with no such pattern in memory repertoires.

The chain has TRBV20-1 and TRBJ1-1; the D gene is possibly TRBD1 (5 bases). The receptor's source is a newborn girl in good health. Sequencing was performed on cord blood. The CDR3 region is CSATNPKTGNTEAFF. For the CDR3, the DNA is TGCAGTGCCACCAATCCTAAAACAGGGAACACTGAAGCTTTCTTT.